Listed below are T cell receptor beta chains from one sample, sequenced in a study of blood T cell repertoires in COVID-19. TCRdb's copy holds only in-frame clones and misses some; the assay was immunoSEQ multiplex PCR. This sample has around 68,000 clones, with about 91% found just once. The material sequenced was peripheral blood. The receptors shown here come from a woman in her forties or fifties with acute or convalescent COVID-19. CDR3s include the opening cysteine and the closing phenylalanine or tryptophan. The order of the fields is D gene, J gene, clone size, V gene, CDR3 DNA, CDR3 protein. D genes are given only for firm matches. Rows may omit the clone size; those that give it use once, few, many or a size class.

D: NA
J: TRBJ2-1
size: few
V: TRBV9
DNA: TGTGCCAGCAGCGTATCTGATATCGGTGCTGAGCAGTTCTTC
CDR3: CASSVSDIGAEQFF

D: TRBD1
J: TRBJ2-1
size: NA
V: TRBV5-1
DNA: TGCGCCAGCAGCTTAGACAGGGGAAACAATGAGCAGTTCTTC
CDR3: CASSLDRGNNEQFF

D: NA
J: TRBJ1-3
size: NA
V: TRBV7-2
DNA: TGTGCCAGCAGCTTAGGGGGGGGCACTGGAAACACCATATATTTT
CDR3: CASSLGGGTGNTIYF

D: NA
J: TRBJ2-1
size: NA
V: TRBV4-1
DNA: TGCGCCAGCAGCCCCAAGACTACCTCCTACAATGAGCAGTTCTTC
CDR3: CASSPKTTSYNEQFF

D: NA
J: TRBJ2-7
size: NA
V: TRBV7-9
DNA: TGTGCCAGCAGCTTCCCCGCGGCAGGGAACTACGAGCAGTACTTC
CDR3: CASSFPAAGNYEQYF

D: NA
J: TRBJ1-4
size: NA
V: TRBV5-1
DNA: TGCGCCAGCAGCGAAGGGGTGTTTGGCACTAATGAAAAACTGTTTTTT
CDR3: CASSEGVFGTNEKLFF

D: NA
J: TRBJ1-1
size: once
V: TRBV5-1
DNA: TGCGCCAGCAGCTTAATCTCTCCCCGGAACACTGAAGCTTTCTTT
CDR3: CASSLISPRNTEAFF

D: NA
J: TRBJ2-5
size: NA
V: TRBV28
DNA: TGTGCCAGCAGTGCCCGGTCGGCGGTAGGGACCCAGTACTTC
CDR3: CASSARSAVGTQYF

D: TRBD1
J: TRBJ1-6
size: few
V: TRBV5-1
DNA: TGCGCCAGCAGCGACAGACAGGGAACCAATTCACCCCTCCACTTT
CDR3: CASSDRQGTNSPLHF

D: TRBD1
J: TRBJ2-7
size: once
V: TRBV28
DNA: TGTGCCAGCAGTCACGCCGGGACAGGGTCCTACGAGCAGTACTTC
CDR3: CASSHAGTGSYEQYF